This T cell receptor beta chain was identified during a study of shared clonotypes between healthy human individuals. Study information: Used for every donor were three CD4 naive, three CD4 memory, two CD8 naive and one CD8 memory plate. Study-level results: Naive subsets tended to show greater estimated richness than memory subsets. Investigators expected sequencing depth to affect clonotype sharing among donors.

Memory CD4+ cells were the fraction left after CD45RA+ naive selection. Worth noting for this clone: Its cognate antigen is unknown.

Germline CDR1 is SGHRS and CDR2 is YFSETQ. V lost 3 bases to trimming and J lost 12 bases, with 24 bases between them. This CDR3 has 16 amino acids. Method: immunoSEQ multiplex PCR; TCRdb's copy keeps in-frame clones and lacks some. This sample has some 200,000 clones, with roughly 91% found just once. V is TRBV5-1 and J is TRBJ2-2; D could derive from TRBD1 or TRBD2 (6 bases each). The sequencing sample was made of naive CD4+ T cells sorted from blood. Stated subset: CD45RA+ positively selected. This clonotype was sampled from a woman under 40 in good health. The CDR3 sequence is CASSYRQGPRAGQLFF. The CDR3 DNA is TGCGCCAGCAGCTACCGCCAGGGGCCCCGCGCGGGGCAGCTGTTTTTT.